The 4 T cell receptor beta chains in this list originate from one sample, sequenced in a study of T cells expressing NK-cell markers (dated by TCRdb to 2019 to 2021). The library came from 5' RACE. Sequencing instrument: Illumina HiSeq 2000. Based on TCRdb reprocessing of the reads, there is one entry per CDR3 protein sequence, and DNA is missing. The table for this sample shows about 160,000 distinct CDR3 sequences. Roughly 18% of the sample is in the top ten clones. The sequencing sample was made of blood T cells: a sorted CD56 or NKG2C T cell subset, CD4+ or CD8+ T cells, or bulk PBMC T cells (not recorded which). The receptor set was obtained from a woman aged 18-70 years in good health.

This rearrangement joins TRBV4-1 to TRBJ2-7; absent DNA, TCRdb's TRBD1 call cannot be checked. CDR1 is MGHRA and CDR2 is YSYEKL in the germline V gene. The CDR3 has 17 residues. This chain's CDR3 is CASSQVDMGFMSYEQYF.

The chain recombines TRBV19 with TRBJ2-3. This CDR3 comprises 12 residues. Germline V gives CDR1 LNHDA, CDR2 SQIVND (reference sequence). Here the CDR3 reads CASSTTTDTQYF.

This chain connects TRBV20-1 to TRBJ2-2. Germline CDR1 and CDR2: DFQATT and SNEGSKA (reference sequence). The CDR3 loop spans 14 amino acids. CDR3 amino acids: CSASSSPNTGELFF.

V is TRBV3-1 and J is TRBJ2-1; TCRdb lists TRBD1, though no DNA is available to test this call. Germline values: CDR1 LGHDT, CDR2 YNNKEL (reference sequence). CDR3 length equals 12 residues. The CDR3 loop is CASRDRDNEQFF.